This TCR beta chain was captured in a study of blood T cells in healthy people across ages. Worth noting for this clonotype: The antigen is undetermined.

Primed by a sample-barcoded 5' primer and a J-beta primer mix, a second PCR proceeded for about 7 to 11 cycles. Tagging of each cDNA molecule was performed by a template-switch adaptor with 12 random nucleotides. TCRdb re-called the 5' RACE reads through MiXCR, storing one row per CDR3 protein. The repertoire holds roughly 1.4 million distinct CDR3 sequences, approximately 59% seen once, with roughly 6.3% in the top ten. There were healthy Caucasian individuals from Russia, aged roughly 6 to 100, serving as donors. Isolation yielded PBMCs, at least 6.5 million per sample, in every case. Findings of the study overall: Diversity of TCR beta per million T cells declined in a roughly linear way with age.

CDR1 MNHNS and CDR2 SASEGT come from the germline V gene. This CDR3 is 15 amino acids long. Trimming took 2 bases from V and 6 from J, leaving 15 bases between them. The V gene is TRBV6-1, the J gene TRBJ2-3, with D perhaps TRBD1 (6 bases). The specimen sequenced was blood. The receptor was isolated from a man between 18 and 35 years old in good health. This CDR3 reads CASSELDSNPDTQYF. CDR3 bases: TGTGCCAGCAGTGAACTGGACAGCAACCCTGATACGCAGTATTTT.